One and the same sample provided the 15 T cell receptor beta chains below, sequenced in a study of T cells after yellow fever vaccination (dated by TCRdb to about 2019). The library was produced with 5' RACE. For sequencing, an Illumina HiSeq 2500 was employed. The public reads were run again by TCRdb, first through fastp at Q25 and then through MiXCR, and only productive beta chains were kept. Entries that share a CDR3 protein sequence are merged under the most common genes and DNA. The sample has approximately 27,000 distinct CDR3 sequences on record, 4.5% to 6% of them singletons. The ten top clones hold roughly 10% of the sample. The treatment or condition label on this specimen signifies: live attenuated yellow fever vaccine strain. Sequencing used PBMCs, either bulk or a sorted T-cell subset (CD4+, CD8+, memory, or dextramer-sorted; not recorded which), obtained 15 days after the yellow fever booster vaccination. Every receptor here comes from a man aged 25 to 40 who received the YFV17D yellow fever vaccine.

This clonotype was seen ten or more times. The rearrangement joins TRBV5-1 to TRBJ2-7; D is undetermined. V shed 2 bases and J shed 6 bases, with 9 bases lying between them. The V gene's germline CDR1 is SGHRS and CDR2 YFSETQ. The CDR3 totals 12 residues. CDR3 sequence reads: CASSFTGSEQYF. The CDR3 coding sequence is TGCGCCAGCAGCTTTACCGGTAGCGAGCAGTACTTC.

The chain carries TRBV29-1 and TRBJ1-1; TRBD1 is a possible D gene (6 bases). Trimming cost V 7 bases and J 2 bases, with 23 bases left between them. This CDR3 spans 16 amino acids. Germline CDR1 is SQVTM and CDR2 is ANQGSEA. The CDR3: CSAAGFRGRLNTEAFF. The CDR3 DNA reads TGCAGCGCGGCAGGTTTCAGGGGAAGGTTAAACACTGAAGCTTTCTTT.

This clonotype came up many times. The chain uses TRBV19 and TRBJ2-3; D perhaps matches TRBD2 (6 bases). There are 15 residues in the CDR3. V lost 4 bases, J lost 0 bases, and 11 bases lay in between. The germline CDR1 and CDR2 sequences are LNHDA and SQIVND (reference sequence). As DNA, the CDR3 is TGTGCCAGTAGTACGGGACTTGGGAGCACAGATACGCAGTATTTT. Translated, it gives CASSTGLGSTDTQYF.

This clonotype was found many times. This rearrangement joins TRBV24-1 to TRBJ2-3; D may be TRBD2 (6 bases). Germline-derived CDR1 and CDR2 are KGHDR and SFDVKD. This CDR3 is 15 amino acids long. V lost 4 bases and J 0 bases, leaving 10 bases between the germline ends. The CDR3 DNA reads as TGTGCCACCAGTGACCCCGGGACTAGCACAGATACGCAGTATTTT. Residues: CATSDPGTSTDTQYF.

This clonotype was observed at least ten times. The chain combines TRBV5-6 with TRBJ2-7, with TRBD1 identical over 8 bases. CDR1 and CDR2 from the germline V gene are SGHDT and YYEEEE. The CDR3 runs to 14 residues. Germline trimming cut 2 bases from V and 0 bases from J; bases unmatched to any gene: 1. The CDR3 is CASSFGQGSYEQYF. As DNA, the CDR3 is TGTGCCAGCAGCTTTGGACAGGGCTCCTACGAGCAGTACTTC.

This clonotype was seen repeatedly, ten times or more. The gene calls are TRBV30 and TRBJ2-1; 10 bases map to TRBD2. This CDR3 spans 15 amino acids. CDR1 GTSNPN and CDR2 SVGIG come from the germline V gene (reference sequence). Losses at the gene ends were 4 bases for V and 6 bases for J; bases not matched to a gene: 9. In DNA, the CDR3 is TGTGCCTGGACTAGCGGGAGTGTGGGTACCAATGAGCAGTTCTTC. Amino acids: CAWTSGSVGTNEQFF.

There are many counts of this clonotype. CDR3 in amino acids: CASSFLQGTDVLTF. DNA of the CDR3: TGTGCCAGCAGTTTCCTACAGGGTACAGACGTCCTGACTTTC. The V and J genes are TRBV28 and TRBJ2-6; D might be TRBD1 (6 bases). This CDR3 contains 14 residues. Germline lookup yields CDR1 MDHEN and CDR2 SYDVKM. V lost 3 bases to trimming and J lost 11 bases, with 14 bases between them.

This clonotype has ten or more counts. The chain employs TRBV20-1 and TRBJ2-1; possibly TRBD2 for D (6 bases). There are 14 residues in the CDR3. Germline V gives CDR1 DFQATT, CDR2 SNEGSKA (reference sequence). Trimming stripped 3 bases from V and 6 bases from J, with 15 bases between. CDR3 coding DNA: TGCAGTGCTAGGTTCGGGAGCCATGGCAATGAGCAGTTCTTC. It encodes CSARFGSHGNEQFF.

V and J are TRBV6-5 and TRBJ1-2; unclear D gene. Trimming took off 3 bases at V and 7 bases at J, with 15 bases between the two ends. The CDR3 has 14 residues. Germline CDR1 MNHEY, CDR2 SVGAGI. CDR3 nucleotide sequence: TGTGCCAGCAGTTATGAAGTCGCTGTGGTTGGCTACACCTTC. It specifies CASSYEVAVVGYTF.

This clonotype has a count of ten or more. V and J are TRBV7-8 and TRBJ2-1, with D uncertain. The CDR3 runs to 14 residues. Germline V gene sequence: CDR1 SGHVS, CDR2 FQNEAQ. Deletions cut 4 bases from V and 6 bases from J, with 13 bases between. In DNA form, the CDR3 reads TGTGCCAGCAGCTCTATACCACGCCCCAATGAGCAGTTCTTC. It encodes CASSSIPRPNEQFF.

In this sample, this clonotype turned up many times. The chain combines TRBV29-1 with TRBJ2-7, with 7 bases identical to TRBD2. Germline trimming cut 6 bases from V and 4 bases from J; bases unmatched to any gene: 9. Germline V gives CDR1 SQVTM, CDR2 ANQGSEA. This CDR3 has 13 amino acids. CDR3 nucleotide sequence: TGCAGCGTAATCTATGGGGGGGGTTACGAGCAGTACTTC. Translating it yields CSVIYGGGYEQYF.

In this sample, this clonotype turned up many times. The chain uses TRBV6-5 and TRBJ1-5; perhaps TRBD1 as D (6 bases). Germline lookup yields CDR1 MNHEY and CDR2 SVGAGI. The CDR3 runs to 15 residues. Trimming removed 3 bases from V and 5 bases from J, with 14 bases in between. The DNA for the CDR3 is TGTGCCAGCAGTTATACCCTCAGGGGCGATCAGCCCCAGCATTTT. Translation gives CASSYTLRGDQPQHF.

This clonotype has a count of ten or more. The rearrangement joins TRBV7-9 to TRBJ2-7, with 7 positions matching TRBD1. CDR1 and CDR2 (germline): SEHNR, FQNEAQ (reference sequence). The trim removed 4 bases at V and 2 bases at J, leaving 8 bases unmatched. This CDR3 is built from 15 residues. DNA of the CDR3: TGTGCCAGCAGCTATGGACAGGTTTGGCCCTACGAGCAGTACTTC. Translating gives CASSYGQVWPYEQYF.

This clonotype showed up many times. V is TRBV12-5 and J is TRBJ2-3; 10 bases align to TRBD2. Germline V lookup: CDR1 LGHNT, CDR2 FRNRAP. The CDR3 has 18 residues. V was pared by 6 bases and J by 0 bases, with 12 bases of the junction left unmatched. The CDR3 loop is CASGRYRTSGTSTDTQYF. The CDR3 DNA reads as TGTGCTAGTGGCCGCTACCGGACTAGCGGAACTAGCACAGATACGCAGTATTTT.

This clonotype appeared many times. The chain carries TRBV5-1 and TRBJ2-2; a weak D match, TRBD1 (5 bases). Germline V gene sequence: CDR1 SGHRS, CDR2 YFSETQ. The CDR3 totals 13 residues. V shed 2 bases and J shed 6 bases, with 8 bases lying between them. CDR3 residues: CASSFRDAGELFF. Written as DNA, the CDR3 is TGCGCCAGCAGCTTCAGGGATGCCGGGGAGCTGTTTTTT.